This T cell receptor beta chain was identified in a study of cytomegalovirus exposure and HLA in healthy donors. The primer mix had 60 Vbeta and 13 Jbeta primers. Sequencing used immunoSEQ multiplex PCR; TCRdb keeps in-frame clones, though not all of them. The data contain about 130,000 clones, 77% of them seen just once; the ten biggest clones take up around 2%. CDR3 length equals 14 residues. CDR1 is MNHEY, CDR2 SMNVEV, per germline (reference sequence). V shed 5 bases and J 5 bases; nucleotides not matched to a gene: 6. This clone has more than one count but fewer than ten. This TCR was recovered from a man aged 25-45 years in good health and CMV-seronegative. Sample: PBMCs. The chain links TRBV27 to TRBJ2-1; TRBD2 aligns across 7 bases. The CDR3 is CASSRREFDNEQFF. The CDR3 DNA follows: TGTGCCAGCAGTCGGCGGGAGTTTGACAATGAGCAGTTCTTC.